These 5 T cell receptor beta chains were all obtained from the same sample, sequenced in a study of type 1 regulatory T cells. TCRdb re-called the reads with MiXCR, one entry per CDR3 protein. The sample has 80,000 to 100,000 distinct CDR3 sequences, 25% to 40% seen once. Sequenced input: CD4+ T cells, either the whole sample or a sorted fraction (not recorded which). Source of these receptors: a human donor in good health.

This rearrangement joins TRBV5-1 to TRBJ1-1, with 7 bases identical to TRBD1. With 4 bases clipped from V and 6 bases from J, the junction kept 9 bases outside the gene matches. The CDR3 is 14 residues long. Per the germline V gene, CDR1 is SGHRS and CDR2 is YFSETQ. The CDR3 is CASSRGQAGSEAFF. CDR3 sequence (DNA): TGCGCCAGCAGCCGAGGACAGGCTGGCTCTGAAGCTTTCTTT.

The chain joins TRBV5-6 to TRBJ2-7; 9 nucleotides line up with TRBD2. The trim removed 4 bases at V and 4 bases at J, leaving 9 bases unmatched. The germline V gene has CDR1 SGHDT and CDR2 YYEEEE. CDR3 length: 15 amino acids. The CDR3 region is CASSIPGLAVYEQYF. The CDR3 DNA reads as TGTGCCAGCAGCATACCGGGACTAGCCGTATACGAGCAGTACTTC.

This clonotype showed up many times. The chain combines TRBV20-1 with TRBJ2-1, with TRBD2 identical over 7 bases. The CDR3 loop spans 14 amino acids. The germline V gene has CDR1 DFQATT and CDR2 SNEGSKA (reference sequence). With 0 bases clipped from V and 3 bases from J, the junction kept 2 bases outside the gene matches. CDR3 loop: CSAREAGNYNEQFF. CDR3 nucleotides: TGCAGTGCTAGAGAAGCGGGAAACTACAATGAGCAGTTCTTC.

This CDR3 is CASSSRQGAVEAFF. CDR3 in DNA: TGTGCCAGCAGTTCCCGACAGGGGGCGGTTGAAGCTTTCTTT. V is TRBV6-2 or TRBV6-3 and J is TRBJ1-1; 10 nucleotides align to TRBD1. V gave up 4 bases and J gave up 7 bases; unmatched junction bases: 6. The CDR3 runs to 14 residues. Per the germline V gene, CDR1 is MNHEY and CDR2 is SVGEGT.

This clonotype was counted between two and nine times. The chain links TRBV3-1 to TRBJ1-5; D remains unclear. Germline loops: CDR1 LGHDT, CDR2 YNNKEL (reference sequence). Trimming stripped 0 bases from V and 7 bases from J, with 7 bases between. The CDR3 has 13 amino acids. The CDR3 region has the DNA TGTGCCAGCAGCCAAGATAGGGCCCAGCCCCAGCATTTT. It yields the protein CASSQDRAQPQHF. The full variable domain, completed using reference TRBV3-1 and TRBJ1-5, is DTAVSQTPKYLVTQMGNDKSIKCEQNLGHDTMYWYKQDSKKFLKIMFSYNNKELIINETVPNRFSPKSPDKAHLNLHINSLELGDSAVYFCASSQDRAQPQHFGDGTRLSIL.